What follows are 26 T cell receptor beta chains derived from one specimen sequenced in a study of blood T cell repertoires in COVID-19 (dated by TCRdb to 2020 to 2021). Library creation used the immunoSEQ multiplex PCR assay. TCRdb limited this immuneACCESS table to in-frame rearrangements with V and J called. A share of clones is missing; checked studies link under half to unresolved V genes, and the rest is unexplained. The sample table shows approximately 400,000 clones, and 88% are seen once. The top ten clones comprise about 1.1% of the sample. The specimen was PBMCs or T cells enriched from blood (not recorded which). These receptors came from a woman between 18 and 30 years old who had recovered from COVID-19.

This clone has a single count. V gene TRBV10-1 combines with J gene TRBJ1-5; D call uncertain. The V gene lost 5 bases and the J gene lost 0 bases, with 11 bases spanning the gap. This CDR3 contains 15 residues. Germline CDR1 reads WNHNN; CDR2 reads SYGVQD (reference sequence). The CDR3, as DNA: TGCGCCAGCAGTCACTCCCCATATAGCAATCAGCCCCAGCATTTT. Protein: CASSHSPYSNQPQHF.

The chain combines TRBV5-8 with TRBJ1-1; 9 bases fit TRBD1. This CDR3 region has 15 residues. Germline assignment: CDR1 SGHTS and CDR2 YDEGEE. Unmatched junction bases numbered 4, after V lost 3 bases and J lost 1 base. DNA for the CDR3: TGTGCCAGCAGCTCCCCGGGACAGGGGAACACTGAAGCTTTCTTT. Protein: CASSSPGQGNTEAFF.

This clone was seen once. J is TRBJ1-2 and V is TRBV4-2, with 9 bases identical to TRBD1. The CDR3 totals 16 residues. Germline trimming cut 1 base from V and 4 bases from J; bases unmatched to any gene: 7. The germline gives CDR1 LGHNA, CDR2 YNFKEQ. The DNA of the CDR3 is TGTGCCAGCAGCCAAGCAACAGGGGGCGGAGGCTATGGCTACACCTTC. Its translation: CASSQATGGGGYGYTF.

The V call is TRBV5-5, the J call TRBJ1-2; possibly TRBD1 for D (6 bases). CDR3 length: 15 residues. From germline, CDR1 is SGHKS and CDR2 YYEKEE (reference sequence). Deletions cut 3 bases from V and 2 bases from J, with 14 bases between. The CDR3 region has the DNA TGTGCCAGCAGCTCCCCTCGGCAGGGGAACTATGGCTACACCTTC. Amino acid sequence: CASSSPRQGNYGYTF.

This clone came up once. This chain connects TRBV5-1 to TRBJ2-7; 8 bases match TRBD1. CDR1 SGHRS and CDR2 YFSETQ come from the germline V gene. This CDR3 has 17 residues. J gave up 4 bases and V 0 bases, and 12 bases lay outside the gene matches. As DNA, the CDR3 is TGCGCCAGCAGCTTGGCCGTCGGACAGGGCAGTTTTTACGAGCAGTACTTC. Protein product: CASSLAVGQGSFYEQYF.

The rearrangement uses TRBV5-1 and TRBJ1-1; the D is unclear. The germline V and J ends were trimmed by 0 bases and 5 bases, with 20 bases remaining between them. The CDR3 length is 17 residues. Germline CDR1 is SGHRS and CDR2 is YFSETQ. CDR3 amino acids: CASSLAASGGPVTEAFF. The CDR3 nucleotides are TGCGCCAGCAGCTTGGCCGCTTCTGGTGGGCCGGTGACTGAAGCTTTCTTT.

V and J are TRBV28 and TRBJ1-5; D is possibly TRBD1 (5 bases). Between the trimmed V and J ends, which lost 2 bases and 2 bases, there was a span of 22 bases. The CDR3 has 19 amino acids. Germline values: CDR1 MDHEN, CDR2 SYDVKM. DNA for the CDR3: TGTGCCAGCAGTTTAGCGGGGGGTGGTTATAATAGCGGCAATCAGCCCCAGCATTTT. It encodes CASSLAGGGYNSGNQPQHF.

The chain has TRBV28 and TRBJ2-3; 12 nucleotides align to TRBD1. Germline V CDR1 and CDR2: MDHEN, SYDVKM. Trimming at V came to 8 bases and at J to 3 bases, leaving 6 bases not matched to a gene. The CDR3 consists of 15 residues. The CDR3 is CASGTGGGLTDTQYF. CDR3 coding DNA: TGTGCCAGCGGGACAGGGGGCGGTTTGACAGATACGCAGTATTTT.

The rearrangement links TRBV5-5 to TRBJ2-7; the D is unclear. The CDR3 loop spans 14 amino acids. V lost 4 bases and J 2 bases, leaving 13 bases between the germline ends. Germline assignment: CDR1 SGHKS and CDR2 YYEKEE (reference sequence). CDR3 sequence reads: CASSPLTAAYEQYF. DNA of the CDR3: TGTGCCAGCAGCCCCCTAACAGCAGCCTACGAGCAGTACTTC.

DNA of the CDR3: TGTGCCAGCAGCTTCGAACAGGGGAGAGAGACCCAGTACTTC. This translates into CASSFEQGRETQYF. The chain has TRBV5-6 and TRBJ2-5, with 7 bases identical to TRBD1. The V segment lost 2 bases and the J segment 4 bases; nucleotides outside the gene matches: 5. CDR1 is SGHDT, CDR2 YYEEEE, per germline. CDR3 length: 14 amino acids.

This chain joins TRBV29-1 and TRBJ1-1; 7 nucleotides align to TRBD1. Germline V gives CDR1 SQVTM, CDR2 ANQGSEA. The V segment lost 4 bases and the J segment 4 bases; nucleotides outside the gene matches: 9. CDR3 size: 14 residues. Here the CDR3 DNA reads TGCAGCGTTGTGGGGGGAAGGGGGCTCACTGAAGCTTTCTTT. The encoded protein is CSVVGGRGLTEAFF.

This chain links TRBV5-1 with TRBJ1-6; TRBD1 matches 8 bases. CDR1 and CDR2 from the germline V gene are SGHRS and YFSETQ. The V gene end was trimmed by 0 bases and the J gene end by 0 bases; junction bases not matched to a gene: 2. The CDR3 is 17 amino acids. This chain's CDR3 is CASSLDGQGSYNSPLHF. DNA of the CDR3: TGCGCCAGCAGCTTGGACGGACAGGGCTCCTATAATTCACCCCTCCACTTT.

The sample holds one count of this clone. The V call is TRBV7-2, the J call TRBJ1-2; a weak D match, TRBD1 (6 bases). Looked up from germline, CDR1 is SGHTA and CDR2 is FQGNSA. The CDR3 consists of 14 residues. Trimming removed 5 bases at V and 4 bases at J, with 14 bases between. CDR3 protein: CASSPGGALYGYTF. CDR3 in DNA: TGTGCCAGCAGCCCGGGGGGGGCCCTCTATGGCTACACCTTC.

The chain carries TRBV7-2 and TRBJ2-7; 11 bases match TRBD2. The ends lost 2 bases at V and 3 bases at J; junction bases unmatched: 0. The CDR3 runs to 14 residues. Germline lookup yields CDR1 SGHTA and CDR2 FQGNSA. The CDR3 nucleotides are TGTGCCAGCAGCTTAACTAGCGGGGGCTACGAGCAGTACTTC. Its protein product is CASSLTSGGYEQYF. The full variable domain, completed using reference TRBV7-2 and TRBJ2-7, is GAGVSQSPSNKVTEKGKDVELRCDPISGHTALYWYRQSLGQGLEFLIYFQGNSAPDKSGLPSDRFSAERTGGSVSTLTIQRTQQEDSAVYLCASSLTSGGYEQYFGPGTRLTVT.

The DNA of the CDR3 is TGTGCCAGCAGCCCGGGGACAGCGAACACTGAAGCTTTCTTT. Amino acids: CASSPGTANTEAFF. The chain combines TRBV4-2 with TRBJ1-1; 7 bases match TRBD1. V trimming: 4 bases; J trimming: 1 base; junction bases outside the gene matches: 3. Per germline, CDR1 LGHNA and CDR2 YNFKEQ. The CDR3 spans 14 residues.

This sequence joins TRBV27 and TRBJ2-7, with no clear D. Deletions cut 5 bases from V and 6 bases from J, with 17 bases between. The length of the CDR3 is 14 residues. Germline assignment: CDR1 MNHEY and CDR2 SMNVEV (reference sequence). The CDR3 protein is CASSPLSLTGEQYF. The CDR3 nucleotides read TGTGCCAGCAGTCCCCTCAGCCTGACGGGCGAGCAGTACTTC.

The chain is built from TRBV9 and TRBJ1-2; 8 bases map to TRBD1. The V and J ends lost 0 bases and 3 bases, in that order; junction bases with no gene match: 4. CDR1 and CDR2 from the germline V gene are SGDLS and YYNGEE. This CDR3 contains 15 residues. The CDR3 spells CASSVAPGGHYGYTF. CDR3 bases: TGTGCCAGCAGCGTAGCTCCAGGGGGCCACTATGGCTACACCTTC.

The chain combines TRBV10-2 with TRBJ1-1, with TRBD1 as a possible D gene (6 bases). Trimming left V 6 bases short and J 10 bases short, with 15 bases between. Germline CDR1 reads WSHSY; CDR2 reads SAAADI. This CDR3 spans 12 amino acids. The CDR3 nucleotides are TGCGCCAGCAGCCTTCACAGGGTGGGAGCTTTCTTT. Translation: CASSLHRVGAFF.

This rearrangement joins TRBV6-5 to TRBJ1-3; D is uncertain. Germline V gene lookup returns CDR1 MNHEY and CDR2 SVGAGI. V was shortened by 11 bases and J by 0 bases, with 11 bases between the two germline ends. The CDR3 runs to 13 residues. The DNA of the CDR3 is TGTGCCGTACAAGTCGACTCTGGAAACACCATATATTTT. This translates into CAVQVDSGNTIYF.

This chain links TRBV5-6 with TRBJ1-2; D uncertain. CDR3 length: 13 amino acids. Germline CDR1 SGHDT, CDR2 YYEEEE. V was cut by 2 bases and J by 4 bases, with 9 bases left in between. The CDR3 protein is CASSFRGSYGYTF. CDR3 bases: TGTGCCAGCAGCTTCCGAGGTAGCTATGGCTACACCTTC.

The chain employs TRBV7-9 and TRBJ1-1, with TRBD1 as a possible D gene (6 bases). This CDR3 comprises 13 residues. The V end lost 2 bases, the J end lost 10 bases, and 14 bases lay between the germline ends. Germline assignment: CDR1 SEHNR and CDR2 FQNEAQ (reference sequence). The CDR3 DNA reads as TGTGCCAGCAGCTTACAACAGGGCGTTGGAGCTTTCTTT. It codes for CASSLQQGVGAFF.

This chain links TRBV6-5 with TRBJ2-5; TRBD2 matches at 7 bases. This CDR3 region has 14 residues. The V segment lost 4 bases and the J segment 5 bases; nucleotides outside the gene matches: 7. CDR1 is MNHEY and CDR2 is SVGAGI in the germline V gene. For the CDR3, the DNA is TGTGCCAGCAGTTCCCTCCGGGGAGGGGAGACCCAGTACTTC. Its protein is CASSSLRGGETQYF.

This clone was detected only once. The chain has TRBV7-9 and TRBJ1-1; unclear D gene. Germline V gene data show CDR1 as SEHNR and CDR2 as FQNEAQ (reference sequence). The V gene lost 3 bases and the J gene lost 7 bases, with 6 bases spanning the gap. This CDR3 comprises 11 residues. CDR3 DNA: TGTGCCAGCAGCTTGGGAGGTGAAGCTTTCTTT. It translates to CASSLGGEAFF.

The chain is built from TRBV29-1 and TRBJ1-4; 7 bases fit TRBD1. With V trimmed by 7 bases and J by 4 bases, 6 bases remained unmatched. CDR1 is SQVTM and CDR2 is ANQGSEA in the germline V gene. The CDR3 spans 13 residues. CDR3 in amino acids: CSADPGGNEKLFF. In nucleotides, the CDR3 is TGCAGCGCCGATCCAGGGGGTAATGAAAAACTGTTTTTT.

This sequence joins TRBV2 and TRBJ2-4, with D unresolved. With 8 bases removed from V and 6 bases from J, the gap between germline ends came to 5 bases. From germline, CDR1 is SNHLY and CDR2 FYNNEI. This CDR3 has 10 residues. CDR3 DNA sequence: TGTGCCAGCCTGGCAAACATTCAGTACTTC. Amino acid sequence: CASLANIQYF.

The chain carries TRBV20-1 and TRBJ2-1, with TRBD2 matching 7 bases. The CDR3 runs 10 residues. Germline V gives CDR1 DFQATT, CDR2 SNEGSKA (reference sequence). The CDR3 reads CRVGGNEQFF. The CDR3 DNA sequence: TGCAGGGTGGGGGGGAATGAGCAGTTCTTC.